One and the same sample provided the 13 T cell receptor beta chains below, sequenced in a study of cytomegalovirus exposure and HLA in healthy donors. 13 Jbeta primers and 60 Vbeta primers were used for the PCR. Libraries were prepared by immunoSEQ multiplex PCR; TCRdb keeps only in-frame clonotypes and omits some of them. Among 100,000 to 150,000 clones listed, approximately 87% were seen once. What was sequenced was PBMCs. The receptors derive from a middle-aged man in good health and CMV-seronegative.

The chain uses TRBV6-6 and TRBJ2-7, with 7 bases fitting TRBD1. Germline trimming cut 0 bases from V and 5 bases from J; bases unmatched to any gene: 4. Germline V CDR1 and CDR2: MNHNY, SVGAGI (reference sequence). The CDR3 consists of 14 residues. The CDR3 protein is CASSYSGQINEQYF. The CDR3 bases are TGTGCCAGCAGTTACTCGGGACAGATTAACGAGCAGTACTTC.

This clone was counted a few times. Here the CDR3 DNA reads TGTGCCAGCAGCTTTCGGACAGGGATAAGAAACACCATATATTTT. Translated: CASSFRTGIRNTIYF. V gene TRBV9 combines with J gene TRBJ1-3; 8 nucleotides align to TRBD1. The germline CDR1 and CDR2 sequences are SGDLS and YYNGEE. The CDR3 consists of 15 residues. The ends lost 4 bases at V and 5 bases at J; junction bases unmatched: 8.

The chain couples TRBV25-1 to TRBJ2-1; D not certain. CDR1 and CDR2 (germline): MGHDK, SYGVNS. V dropped 3 bases and J dropped 8 bases, with 8 bases sitting between them. CDR3 size: 12 residues. The CDR3 coding sequence is TGTGCCAGCAGTGAGTATGGAGATGAGCAGTTCTTC. Residues: CASSEYGDEQFF.

A few counts support this clone. V and J are TRBV5-4 and TRBJ2-7; 9 positions match TRBD1. CDR3 length: 14 amino acids. Trimming at V came to 4 bases and at J to 6 bases, leaving 8 bases not matched to a gene. Looked up from germline, CDR1 is SGHNT and CDR2 is YYREEE (reference sequence). DNA of the CDR3: TGTGCCAGCAGCCCGACCGGGACAGGGTGCGAGCAGTACTTC. It encodes CASSPTGTGCEQYF.

This clone showed up just a few times. The chain is built from TRBV28 and TRBJ1-5; D gene unclear. The V and J ends lost 4 bases and 7 bases respectively, with 11 bases between them. There are 13 residues in the CDR3. Germline CDR1 reads MDHEN; CDR2 reads SYDVKM. The CDR3 region has the DNA TGTGCCAGCAGTTCCCGGGAGGACCAGCCCCAGCATTTT. This gives the protein CASSSREDQPQHF.

The chain combines TRBV5-4 with TRBJ1-2; the D gene is possibly TRBD1 (6 bases). V was cut by 1 base and J by 8 bases, with 21 bases left in between. This CDR3 is 16 amino acids long. Per the germline V gene, CDR1 is SGHNT and CDR2 is YYREEE (reference sequence). CDR3 protein: CASSLLPLHRVGGYTF. The DNA of the CDR3 is TGTGCCAGCAGCTTGCTACCGCTTCACAGGGTGGGGGGCTACACCTTC. The full variable domain, completed using reference TRBV5-4 and TRBJ1-2, is ETGVTQSPTHLIKTRGQQVTLRCSSQSGHNTVSWYQQALGQGPQFIFQYYREEENGRGNFPPRFSGLQFPNYSSELNVNALELDDSALYLCASSLLPLHRVGGYTFGSGTRLTVV.

This clone was seen just once. The chain has TRBV4-2 and TRBJ1-1; D not resolved. Trimming removed 4 bases from V and 0 bases from J, with 15 bases in between. Germline V gene sequence: CDR1 LGHNA, CDR2 YNFKEQ. The CDR3 sequence is 16 residues long. Here the CDR3 reads CASSPLGVSVNTEAFF. CDR3 bases: TGTGCCAGCAGCCCCCTCGGGGTTTCGGTGAACACTGAAGCTTTCTTT.

The CDR3 loop reads CASSFNLNEAFF. The CDR3 region has the DNA TGTGCCAGCAGCTTTAATCTAAATGAAGCTTTCTTT. The rearrangement joins TRBV7-2 to TRBJ1-1; no definite D call. CDR1 and CDR2 (germline): SGHTA, FQGNSA. CDR3 length equals 12 residues. Trimming took off 3 bases at V and 7 bases at J, with 9 bases between the two ends.

This clone turned up a few times. This chain joins TRBV6-5 and TRBJ2-7, with a possible D match to TRBD1 (6 bases). The CDR3 runs 14 residues. Germline values: CDR1 MNHEY, CDR2 SVGAGI. Between the trimmed V and J ends, which lost 0 bases and 2 bases, there was a span of 8 bases. The CDR3 DNA reads as TGTGCCAGCAGTTACTCGGACAGTCCCTACGAGCAGTACTTC. It is translated as CASSYSDSPYEQYF.

Here the CDR3 reads CASSVAGIDEQFF. In DNA, the CDR3 is TGTGCCAGCAGCGTAGCGGGGATCGATGAGCAGTTCTTC. The chain has TRBV9 and TRBJ2-1; D perhaps matches TRBD2 (5 bases). The germline V and J ends were trimmed by 0 bases and 8 bases, with 9 bases remaining between them. Germline loops: CDR1 SGDLS, CDR2 YYNGEE. CDR3 length equals 13 residues.

The V gene is TRBV6-5, the J gene TRBJ1-1, with D uncertain. V was cut by 7 bases and J by 9 bases, with 15 bases left in between. This CDR3 spans 12 amino acids. Germline CDR1 reads MNHEY; CDR2 reads SVGAGI. The DNA of the CDR3 is TGTGCCAGCACAAATCACAAAACACAAGCTTTCTTT. Amino acid sequence: CASTNHKTQAFF.

This clone has a single count. The CDR3 is CASPGQRAKNIQYF. In DNA form, the CDR3 reads TGTGCAAGTCCGGGACAGAGGGCCAAAAACATTCAGTACTTC. This rearrangement joins TRBV12-2 to TRBJ2-4; the table's D gene call, TRBD1, was not cross checked with the DNA. TRBV12-2 has pseudogene status. This CDR3 contains 14 residues.

The chain is built from TRBV27 and TRBJ2-3; 8 positions agree with TRBD1. Trimming removed 9 bases from V and 4 bases from J; junction bases left unmatched: 9. CDR1 MNHEY and CDR2 SMNVEV come from the germline V gene (reference sequence). The CDR3 sequence is 14 residues long. CDR3 sequence reads: CASSDAGGADTQYF. Written as DNA, the CDR3 is TGTGCCAGTTCTGATGCAGGGGGCGCAGATACGCAGTATTTT.